This TCR beta chain was identified in a study of blood T cell repertoires in COVID-19. As handled by the study authors: Reference gene primer amplification yielded estimated nucleated cell counts. Only in-frame clones appear in the TCRdb table, and some are missing; sequencing was by immunoSEQ multiplex PCR. That table furnishes V, J and clone size, whereas the DNA furnished D and trimming. The sample contains a few hundred thousand clones, 87% of which appear only once. The trim removed 4 bases at V and 6 bases at J, leaving 25 bases unmatched. The germline CDR1 and CDR2 sequences are MGHRA and YSYEKL. The CDR3 loop spans 20 amino acids.

The receptor was derived from a woman aged 18-29 years who had recovered from COVID-19. Input material: peripheral blood. The chain is built from TRBV4-1 and TRBJ1-1; 8 positions agree with TRBD1. Here the CDR3 DNA reads TGCGCCAGCAGCCCCTCGACTGTACAGGGGGTTCGATGGGGGTTTTCTGAAGCTTTCTTT. Encoded protein: CASSPSTVQGVRWGFSEAFF.